This is a list of T cell receptor beta chains from one sample in a study of spatial heterogeneity in lung cancer. TCRdb independently ran MiXCR on the 5' RACE reads; one entry per CDR3 protein. This sample has more than 65,000 distinct CDR3 sequences; 10% to 15% occur once, and the top ten carry roughly 4.2%. The sequencing here drew on PBMCs, taken at surgery. Receptors were obtained from a male donor with early-stage non-small cell lung cancer. The CDR3 runs from the conserved cysteine through the conserved F or W. Each record gives: clone size, V gene, J gene, D gene, CDR3 protein, CDR3 DNA. D genes are given only for firm matches. The size of a clone is reported for some rows only, either as once, few or many, or as a class for expanded clones.

>-|TRBV11-2|TRBJ1-6|-
CASSLGGLSNSPLHF
TGTGCCAGCAGCTTAGGTGGTTTAAGTAATTCACCCCTCCACTTT
>-|TRBV6-1|TRBJ2-3|-
CASSVSGSTDTQYF
TGTGCCAGCAGTGTAAGCGGGAGCACAGATACGCAGTATTTT
>few|TRBV11-2|TRBJ2-7|TRBD2
CASSLGGTSYSEQYF
TGTGCCAGCAGCTTAGGGGGGACTAGTTACTCCGAGCAGTACTTC
>-|TRBV7-3|TRBJ2-2|-
CASSFGGRGGELFF
TGTGCCAGCAGCTTTGGGGGGAGAGGCGGGGAGCTGTTTTTT
>-|TRBV9|TRBJ2-1|TRBD2
CASSPSGLAGGQEQFF
TGTGCCAGCAGCCCGAGTGGACTAGCGGGGGGTCAGGAGCAGTTCTTC
>few|TRBV2|TRBJ1-5|-
CASSQMGSYQPQHF
TGTGCCAGCAGTCAAATGGGGTCCTATCAGCCCCAGCATTTT
>-|TRBV11-2|TRBJ2-7|TRBD2
CASSRDYGPYEQYF
TGTGCCAGCAGCCGGGACTATGGGCCCTACGAGCAGTACTTC
>many|TRBV5-1|TRBJ2-1|-
CASSLKGQGNEQFF
TGCGCCAGCAGCTTGAAGGGACAAGGCAATGAGCAGTTCTTC
>many|TRBV5-1|TRBJ2-7|-
CASSPDPGGTYEQYF
TGCGCCAGCAGCCCCGACCCGGGGGGCACCTACGAGCAGTACTTC
>few|TRBV19|TRBJ1-2|-
CASSIRTGGYTF
TGTGCCAGTAGTATTAGAACGGGCGGCTACACCTTC
>few|TRBV30|TRBJ1-2|-
CAWSAKKGSPGYTF
TGTGCCTGGAGTGCAAAAAAGGGGTCCCCGGGCTACACCTTC
>many|TRBV29-1|TRBJ2-7|TRBD1
CSVVRTGAGHEQYF
TGCAGCGTTGTCCGGACAGGTGCTGGCCACGAGCAGTACTTC
>few|TRBV19|TRBJ2-7|TRBD1
CASSIGTGAYEQYF
TGTGCCAGTAGTATCGGGACAGGAGCCTACGAGCAGTACTTC
>few|TRBV5-4|TRBJ2-1|-
CASSLRGRTNEQFF
TGTGCCAGCAGCTTGAGGGGAAGGACGAATGAGCAGTTCTTC
>few|TRBV7-2|TRBJ2-6|-
CASSPSGRANVLTF
TGTGCCAGCAGCCCAAGTGGGAGGGCCAACGTCCTGACTTTC
>few|TRBV2|TRBJ2-3|-
CASSELDTQYF
TGTGCCAGCAGTGAGTTAGATACGCAGTATTTT
>-|TRBV11-2|TRBJ1-4|TRBD1
CASSAQGLRNEKLFF
TGTGCCAGCAGCGCACAGGGGCTTAGGAATGAAAAACTGTTTTTT
>few|TRBV2|TRBJ2-6|-
CASSFPGSGANVLTF
TGTGCCAGCAGTTTCCCAGGGTCTGGGGCCAACGTCCTGACTTTC
>-|TRBV7-8|TRBJ1-2|-
CASSLTDINYGYTF
TGTGCCAGCAGCTTAACGGACATCAACTATGGCTACACCTTC
>few|TRBV18|TRBJ2-1|-
CASSPRRGELSNEQFF
TGTGCCAGCTCACCGAGACGCGGGGAGCTATCTAATGAGCAGTTCTTC
>few|TRBV7-2|TRBJ1-2|-
CASSSTGRNYGYTF
TGTGCCAGCAGCAGTACGGGACGGAACTATGGCTACACCTTC
>few|TRBV29-1|TRBJ2-6|-
CSVENAGANVLTF
TGCAGCGTTGAAAATGCTGGGGCCAACGTCCTGACTTTC
>-|TRBV10-3|TRBJ2-2|TRBD2
CAISEPSGRYTGELFF
TGTGCCATCAGTGAGCCCAGCGGGAGGTACACCGGGGAGCTGTTTTTT
>-|TRBV12-3/TRBV12-4|TRBJ2-3|-
CASRLGRGTDTQYF
TGTGCCAGCAGACTAGGGAGAGGCACAGATACGCAGTATTTT
>many|TRBV20-1|TRBJ1-1|-
CSASNRDRAFF
TGCAGTGCTTCTAACAGGGACCGAGCTTTCTTT
>few|TRBV6-2/TRBV6-3|TRBJ2-7|-
CASRLGVSYEQYF
TGTGCCAGCAGGTTGGGAGTCTCCTACGAGCAGTACTTC
>-|TRBV20-1|TRBJ1-5|-
CSARDDKEDSNQPQHF
TGCAGTGCTAGAGATGATAAAGAGGATAGCAATCAGCCCCAGCATTTT
>few|TRBV7-9|TRBJ2-5|-
CASSLAIHIDIQETQYF
TGTGCCAGCAGCTTAGCGATCCATATAGACATCCAAGAGACCCAGTACTTC
>-|TRBV30|TRBJ2-7|-
CAWVSRDGYEQYF
TGTGCCTGGGTTTCAAGGGACGGCTACGAGCAGTACTTC
>-|TRBV12-3/TRBV12-4|TRBJ2-7|-
CASSLKGPYEQYF
TGTGCCAGCAGTTTGAAGGGCCCCTACGAGCAGTACTTC
>-|TRBV12-3/TRBV12-4|TRBJ2-5|-
CASSFEGETQYF
TGTGCCAGCAGTTTTGAGGGAGAGACCCAGTACTTC
>many|TRBV29-1|TRBJ2-6|-
CSVLSGANVLTF
TGCAGCGTCCTATCGGGGGCCAACGTCCTGACTTTC
>-|TRBV5-1|TRBJ2-7|TRBD2
CASSSGLAPSNYYEQYF
TGCGCCAGCAGCTCGGGACTAGCGCCATCAAACTACTACGAGCAGTACTTC
>-|TRBV25-1|TRBJ1-1|-
CASSDPGRTEAFF
TGTGCCAGCAGTGATCCGGGGAGGACTGAAGCTTTCTTT
>-|TRBV5-5|TRBJ1-6|TRBD1
CASSPGTGSSYNSPLHF
TGTGCCAGCAGCCCGGGGACAGGGAGCTCCTATAATTCACCCCTCCACTTT
>many|TRBV12-3/TRBV12-4|TRBJ2-2|TRBD2
CASPYGSSGSANTGELFF
TGTGCCAGCCCATACGGGAGTAGCGGGTCCGCGAACACCGGGGAGCTGTTTTTT
>-|TRBV5-1|TRBJ2-4|TRBD1
CASSQGQVKDIQYF
TGCGCCAGCAGCCAAGGACAGGTGAAGGACATTCAGTACTTC
>-|TRBV20-1|TRBJ2-3|TRBD1
CSARDPGQGGSTGTQYF
TGCAGTGCTAGAGATCCCGGACAGGGGGGGAGCACCGGTACGCAGTATTTT
>-|TRBV2|TRBJ2-3|-
CASKRMAPTDTQYF
TGTGCCAGCAAAAGGATGGCCCCCACAGATACGCAGTATTTT
>few|TRBV2|TRBJ1-4|-
CASRGLATNEKLFF
TGTGCCAGTAGGGGTCTCGCAACTAATGAAAAACTGTTTTTT
>many|TRBV29-1|TRBJ1-1|-
CSAWQLNTEAFF
TGCAGCGCTTGGCAGCTGAACACTGAAGCTTTCTTT
>few|TRBV15|TRBJ1-1|-
CATSPGQPGTEAFF
TGTGCCACCAGCCCAGGACAGCCGGGCACTGAAGCTTTCTTT
>-|TRBV29-1|TRBJ2-4|-
CSVEGRAKGGAKNIQYF
TGCAGCGTTGAAGGACGAGCGAAGGGGGGGGCCAAAAACATTCAGTACTTC
>few|TRBV24-1|TRBJ2-1|-
CATSGGSAFYNEQFF
TGTGCCACCAGTGGAGGGAGCGCTTTCTACAATGAGCAGTTCTTC
>few|TRBV30|TRBJ1-1|-
CAWSLTGNTEAFF
TGTGCCTGGAGTCTTACAGGGAACACTGAAGCTTTCTTT
>-|TRBV11-2|TRBJ2-3|-
CASSARHTQYF
TGTGCCAGCAGCGCCCGACATACGCAGTATTTT
>-|TRBV11-2|TRBJ2-3|TRBD1
CASSLAPGGRIDTQYF
TGTGCCAGCAGCTTAGCTCCAGGGGGCCGAATAGATACGCAGTATTTT
>-|TRBV4-1|TRBJ2-7|TRBD2
CASSPVGLAGFYEQYF
TGCGCCAGCAGCCCTGTCGGACTAGCGGGGTTTTACGAGCAGTACTTC
>few|TRBV3-1|TRBJ1-5|-
CASSQGEGDNQPQHF
TGTGCCAGCAGCCAAGGGGAAGGGGATAATCAGCCCCAGCATTTT
>once|TRBV29-1|TRBJ2-5|-
CSGGGQPQETQYF
TGCAGCGGGGGGGGACAGCCCCAAGAGACCCAGTACTTC